This T cell receptor (beta chain) was sequenced in a study of cytomegalovirus exposure and HLA in healthy donors. This clone was counted a few times. PCR involved 60 Vbeta and 13 Jbeta primers. The repertoire was sequenced with immunoSEQ multiplex PCR; TCRdb's copy has only in-frame clones and lacks some. This table holds approximately 150,000 clones, 81% found once. The V gene's germline CDR1 is SGHTA and CDR2 FQGNSA. V lost 7 bases to trimming and J lost 1 base; unmatched junction nucleotides: 11. CDR3 length: 16 residues. The chain employs TRBV7-2 and TRBJ2-7, with TRBD1 matching over 9 bases. The receptor comes from a woman aged 18-35 years in good health and CMV-seropositive. The sequencing sample was made of PBMCs. The CDR3 region has the DNA TGTGCCAGCACCATAACAGACAGGGGGATGTCCTACGAGCAGTACTTC. Protein product: CASTITDRGMSYEQYF. Based on the CDR3 plus reference TRBV7-2 and TRBJ2-7, the full variable domain is GAGVSQSPSNKVTEKGKDVELRCDPISGHTALYWYRQSLGQGLEFLIYFQGNSAPDKSGLPSDRFSAERTGGSVSTLTIQRTQQEDSAVYLCASTITDRGMSYEQYFGPGTRLTVT.